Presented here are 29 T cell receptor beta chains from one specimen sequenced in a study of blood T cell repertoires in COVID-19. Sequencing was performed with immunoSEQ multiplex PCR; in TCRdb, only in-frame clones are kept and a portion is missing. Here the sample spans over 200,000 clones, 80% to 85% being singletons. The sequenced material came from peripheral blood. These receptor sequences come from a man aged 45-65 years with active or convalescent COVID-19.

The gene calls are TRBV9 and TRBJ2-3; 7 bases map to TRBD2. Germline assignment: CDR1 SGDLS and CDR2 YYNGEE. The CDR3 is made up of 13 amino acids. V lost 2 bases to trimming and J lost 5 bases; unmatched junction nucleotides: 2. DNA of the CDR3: TGTGCCAGCAGCGTCGGGGGGAGAGATACGCAGTATTTT. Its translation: CASSVGGRDTQYF.

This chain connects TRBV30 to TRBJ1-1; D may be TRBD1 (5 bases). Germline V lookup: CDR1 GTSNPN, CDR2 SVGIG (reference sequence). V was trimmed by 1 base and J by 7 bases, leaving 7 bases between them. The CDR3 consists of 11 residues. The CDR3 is CAWSGGLEAFF. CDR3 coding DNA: TGTGCCTGGAGTGGGGGCCTTGAAGCTTTCTTT. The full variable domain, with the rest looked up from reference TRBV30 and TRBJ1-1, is SQTIHQWPATLVQPVGSPLSLECTVEGTSNPNLYWYRQAAGRGLQLLFYSVGIGQISSEVPQNLSASRPQDRQFILSSKKLLLSDSGFYLCAWSGGLEAFFGQGTRLTVV.

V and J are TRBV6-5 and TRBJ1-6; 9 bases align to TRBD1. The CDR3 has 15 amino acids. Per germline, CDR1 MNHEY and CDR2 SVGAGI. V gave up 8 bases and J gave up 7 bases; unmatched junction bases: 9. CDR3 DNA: TGTGCCAGCCTCATCAAACAGGGGGCAAATTCACCCCTCCACTTT. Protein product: CASLIKQGANSPLHF.

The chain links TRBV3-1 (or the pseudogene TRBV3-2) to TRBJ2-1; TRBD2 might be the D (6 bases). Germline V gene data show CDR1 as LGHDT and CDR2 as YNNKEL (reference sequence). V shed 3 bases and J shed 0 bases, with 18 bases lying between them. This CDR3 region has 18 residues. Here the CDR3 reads CASSQISPEGFSYNEQFF. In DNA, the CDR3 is TGTGCCAGCAGCCAGATTTCCCCGGAGGGCTTCTCCTACAATGAGCAGTTCTTC.

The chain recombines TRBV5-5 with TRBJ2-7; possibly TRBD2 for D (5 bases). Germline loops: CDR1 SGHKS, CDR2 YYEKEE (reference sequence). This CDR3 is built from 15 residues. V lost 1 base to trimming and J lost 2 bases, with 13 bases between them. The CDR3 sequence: CASSLRGQEAYEQYF. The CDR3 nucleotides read TGTGCCAGCAGCTTGCGTGGGCAGGAGGCCTACGAGCAGTACTTC. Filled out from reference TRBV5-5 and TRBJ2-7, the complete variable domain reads DAGVTQSPTHLIKTRGQQVTLRCSPISGHKSVSWYQQVLGQGPQFIFQYYEKEERGRGNFPDRFSARQFPNYSSELNVNALLLGDSALYLCASSLRGQEAYEQYFGPGTRLTVT.

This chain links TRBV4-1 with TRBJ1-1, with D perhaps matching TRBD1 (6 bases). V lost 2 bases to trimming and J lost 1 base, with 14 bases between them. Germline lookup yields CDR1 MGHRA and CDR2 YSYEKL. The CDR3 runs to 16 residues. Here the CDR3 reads CASSQTLYRANTEAFF. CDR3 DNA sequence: TGCGCCAGCAGCCAAACACTTTACAGGGCGAACACTGAAGCTTTCTTT.

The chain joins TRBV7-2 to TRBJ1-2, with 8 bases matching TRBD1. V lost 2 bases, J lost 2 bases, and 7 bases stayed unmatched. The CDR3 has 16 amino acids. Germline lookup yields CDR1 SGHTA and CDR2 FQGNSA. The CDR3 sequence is CASSLSRDRQNYGYTF. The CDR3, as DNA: TGTGCCAGCAGCTTAAGTAGGGACAGGCAAAACTATGGCTACACCTTC.

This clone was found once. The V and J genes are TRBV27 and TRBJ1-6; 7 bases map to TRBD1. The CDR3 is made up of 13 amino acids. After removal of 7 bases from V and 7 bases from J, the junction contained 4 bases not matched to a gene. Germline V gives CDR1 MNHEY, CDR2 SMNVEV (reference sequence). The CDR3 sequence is CASKEGANSPLHF. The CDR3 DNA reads TGTGCCAGCAAAGAGGGGGCCAATTCACCCCTCCACTTT.

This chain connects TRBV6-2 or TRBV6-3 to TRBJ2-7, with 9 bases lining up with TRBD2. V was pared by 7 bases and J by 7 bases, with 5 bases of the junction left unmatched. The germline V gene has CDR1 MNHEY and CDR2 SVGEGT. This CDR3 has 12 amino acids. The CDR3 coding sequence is TGTGCCAGCAACCCAGCGGGGGGAGAGCAGTACTTC. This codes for CASNPAGGEQYF.

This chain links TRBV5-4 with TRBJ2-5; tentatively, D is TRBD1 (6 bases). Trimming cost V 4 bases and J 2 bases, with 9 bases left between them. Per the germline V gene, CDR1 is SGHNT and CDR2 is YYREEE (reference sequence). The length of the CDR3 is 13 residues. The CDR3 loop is CASSVGQQETQYF. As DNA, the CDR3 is TGTGCCAGCAGCGTAGGACAGCAAGAGACCCAGTACTTC.

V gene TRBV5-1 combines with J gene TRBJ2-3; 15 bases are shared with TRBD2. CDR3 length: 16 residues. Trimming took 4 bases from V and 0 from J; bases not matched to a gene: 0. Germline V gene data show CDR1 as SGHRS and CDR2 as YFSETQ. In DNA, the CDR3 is TGCGCCAGCAGCGGACTAGCGGGGGGGAGCACAGATACGCAGTATTTT. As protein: CASSGLAGGSTDTQYF.

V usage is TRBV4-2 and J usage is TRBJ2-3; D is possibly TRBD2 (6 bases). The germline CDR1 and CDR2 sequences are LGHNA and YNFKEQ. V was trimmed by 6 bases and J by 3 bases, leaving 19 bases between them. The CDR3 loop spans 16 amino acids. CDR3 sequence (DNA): TGTGCCAGCAGTCAACCAAATGGGCGGGGTACAGATACGCAGTATTTT. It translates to CASSQPNGRGTDTQYF.

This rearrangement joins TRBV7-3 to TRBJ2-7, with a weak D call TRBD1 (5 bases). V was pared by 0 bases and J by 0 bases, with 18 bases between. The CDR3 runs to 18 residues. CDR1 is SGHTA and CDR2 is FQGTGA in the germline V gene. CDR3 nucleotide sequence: TGTGCCAGCAGCTTAACGAGATTGAGGAGACAGTGCTCCTACGAGCAGTACTTC. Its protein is CASSLTRLRRQCSYEQYF.

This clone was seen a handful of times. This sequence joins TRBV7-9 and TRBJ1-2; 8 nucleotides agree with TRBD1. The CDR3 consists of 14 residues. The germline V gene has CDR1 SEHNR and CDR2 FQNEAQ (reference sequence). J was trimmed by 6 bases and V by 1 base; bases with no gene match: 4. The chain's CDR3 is CASSLETGVNGYTF. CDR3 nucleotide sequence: TGTGCCAGCAGCTTAGAGACAGGGGTGAATGGCTACACCTTC.

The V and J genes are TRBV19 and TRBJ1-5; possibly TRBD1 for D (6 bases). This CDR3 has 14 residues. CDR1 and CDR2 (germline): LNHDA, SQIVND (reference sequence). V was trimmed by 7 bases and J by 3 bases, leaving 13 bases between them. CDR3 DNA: TGTGCCAGTACGTTCATGGGGGCCAATCAGCCCCAGCATTTT. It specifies CASTFMGANQPQHF.

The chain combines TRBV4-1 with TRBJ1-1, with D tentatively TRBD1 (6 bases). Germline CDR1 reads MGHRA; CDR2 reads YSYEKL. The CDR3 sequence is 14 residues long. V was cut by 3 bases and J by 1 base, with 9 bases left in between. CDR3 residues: CASSHSGENTEAFF. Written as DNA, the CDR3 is TGCGCCAGCAGCCACTCAGGGGAGAACACTGAAGCTTTCTTT.

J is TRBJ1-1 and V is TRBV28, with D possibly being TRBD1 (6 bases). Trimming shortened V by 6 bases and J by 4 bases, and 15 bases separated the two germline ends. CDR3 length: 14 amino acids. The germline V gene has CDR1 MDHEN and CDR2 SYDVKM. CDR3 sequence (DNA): TGTGCCAGCAGCGGTTACAGGGAAGCCACTGAAGCTTTCTTT. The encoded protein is CASSGYREATEAFF.

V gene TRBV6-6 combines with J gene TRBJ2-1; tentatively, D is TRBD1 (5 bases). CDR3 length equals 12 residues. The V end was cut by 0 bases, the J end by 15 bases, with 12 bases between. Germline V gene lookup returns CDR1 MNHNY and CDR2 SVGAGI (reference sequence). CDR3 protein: CASSYSGQNRFF. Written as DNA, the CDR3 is TGTGCCAGCAGTTACTCGGGGCAGAACCGGTTCTTC.

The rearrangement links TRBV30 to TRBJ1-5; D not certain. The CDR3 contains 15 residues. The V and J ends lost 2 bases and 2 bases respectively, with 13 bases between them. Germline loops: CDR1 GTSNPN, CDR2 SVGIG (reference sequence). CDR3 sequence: CAWSSGGFGNQPQHF. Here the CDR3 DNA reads TGTGCCTGGAGTTCGGGAGGGTTCGGCAATCAGCCCCAGCATTTT.

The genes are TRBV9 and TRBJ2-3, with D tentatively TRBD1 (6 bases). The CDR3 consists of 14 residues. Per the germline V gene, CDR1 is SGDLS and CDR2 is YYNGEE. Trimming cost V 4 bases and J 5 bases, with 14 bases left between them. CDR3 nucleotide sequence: TGTGCCAGCAGCCCCCGCCAGGGGAAAGATACGCAGTATTTT. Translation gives CASSPRQGKDTQYF.

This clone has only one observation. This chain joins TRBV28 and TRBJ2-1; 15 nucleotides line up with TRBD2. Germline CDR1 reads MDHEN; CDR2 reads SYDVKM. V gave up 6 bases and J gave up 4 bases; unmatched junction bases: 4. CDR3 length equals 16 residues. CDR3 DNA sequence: TGTGCCAGCAGACCAGGACTAGCGGGGGGGTACAATGAGCAGTTCTTC. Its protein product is CASRPGLAGGYNEQFF.

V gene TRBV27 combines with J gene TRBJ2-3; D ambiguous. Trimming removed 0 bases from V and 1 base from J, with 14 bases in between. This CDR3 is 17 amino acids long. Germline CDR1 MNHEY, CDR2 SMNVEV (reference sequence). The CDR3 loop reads CASSLSRRKAGTDTQYF. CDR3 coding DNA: TGTGCCAGCAGTTTATCGCGGAGAAAGGCGGGCACAGATACGCAGTATTTT.

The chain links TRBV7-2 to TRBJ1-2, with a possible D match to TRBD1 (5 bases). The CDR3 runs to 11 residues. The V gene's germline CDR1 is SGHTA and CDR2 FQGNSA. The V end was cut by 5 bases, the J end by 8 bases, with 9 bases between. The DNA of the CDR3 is TGTGCCAGCAGCAGGCGGACAGGCTACACCTTC. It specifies CASSRRTGYTF.

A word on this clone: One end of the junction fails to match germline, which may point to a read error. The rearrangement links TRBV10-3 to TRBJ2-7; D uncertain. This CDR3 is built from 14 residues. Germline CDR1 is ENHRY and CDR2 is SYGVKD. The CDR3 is CAVSRVSTPYEQYF. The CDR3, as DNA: TGTGCCGTCAGTCGGGTCAGTACTCCCTACGAGCAGTACTTC.

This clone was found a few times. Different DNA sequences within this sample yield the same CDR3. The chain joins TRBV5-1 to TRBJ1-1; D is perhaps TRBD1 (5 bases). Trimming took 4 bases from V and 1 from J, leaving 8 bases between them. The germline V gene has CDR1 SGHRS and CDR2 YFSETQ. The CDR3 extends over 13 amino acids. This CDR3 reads CASSLDRNTEAFF. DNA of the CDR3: TGCGCCAGCAGCCTAGACAGGAACACTGAAGCTTTCTTT.

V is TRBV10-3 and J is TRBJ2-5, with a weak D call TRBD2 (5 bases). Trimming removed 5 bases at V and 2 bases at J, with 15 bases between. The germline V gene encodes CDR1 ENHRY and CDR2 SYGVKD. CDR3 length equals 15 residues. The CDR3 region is CAISPVAGTQETQYF. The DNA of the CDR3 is TGTGCCATCAGTCCGGTCGCGGGCACTCAAGAGACCCAGTACTTC.

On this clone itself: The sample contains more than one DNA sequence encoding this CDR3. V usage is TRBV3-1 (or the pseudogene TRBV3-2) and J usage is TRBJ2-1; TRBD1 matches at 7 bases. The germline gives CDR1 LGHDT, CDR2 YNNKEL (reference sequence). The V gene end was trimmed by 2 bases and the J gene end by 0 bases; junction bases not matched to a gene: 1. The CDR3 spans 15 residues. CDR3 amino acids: CASSQSGGSYNEQFF. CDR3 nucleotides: TGTGCCAGCAGCCAATCAGGGGGCTCCTACAATGAGCAGTTCTTC.

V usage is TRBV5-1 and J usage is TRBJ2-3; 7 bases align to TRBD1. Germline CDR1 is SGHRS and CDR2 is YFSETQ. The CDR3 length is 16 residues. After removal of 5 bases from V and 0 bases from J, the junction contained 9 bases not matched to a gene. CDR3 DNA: TGCGCCAGCAGTAGGACAGGCGAGCCTAGCACAGATACGCAGTATTTT. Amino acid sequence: CASSRTGEPSTDTQYF.

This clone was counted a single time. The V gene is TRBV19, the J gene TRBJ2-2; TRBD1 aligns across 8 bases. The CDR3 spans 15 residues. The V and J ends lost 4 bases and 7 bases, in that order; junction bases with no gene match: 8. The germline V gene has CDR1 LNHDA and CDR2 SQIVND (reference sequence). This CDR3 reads CASSTRTGLDGELFF. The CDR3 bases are TGTGCCAGTAGTACCCGGACAGGGCTGGACGGGGAGCTGTTTTTT.